The clone carrying this T cell receptor (beta chain) has at least ten counts. Antigen: not known. Germline V gene data show CDR1 as LNHDA and CDR2 as SQIVND (reference sequence). The CDR3 covers 15 residues. Trimming cost V 3 bases and J 1 base; bases outside gene matches: 3. This sample is drawn from a study of CD8+CD57+ T cells in acquired aplastic anemia. Study results and limitations: Patients showed no significant difference from controls in CD8+ Simpson's diversity.

Genomic DNA was employed as the template in profiling TCR beta VDJ and CDR3. A single record per CDR3 protein comes from TCRdb applying MiXCR to the reads. The table shows about 80,000 distinct CDR3 sequences, with about half occurring only once. The specimen was sorted CD4+, CD8+, or CD8+CD57+ T cells (not recorded which) from PBMCs. The source is a human donor in good health, serving as a control. This sequence joins TRBV19 and TRBJ1-1, with 9 bases matching TRBD1. CDR3 protein: CASSITGGKNTEAFF. The CDR3 DNA reads as TGTGCCAGTAGTATTACAGGGGGCAAGAACACTGAAGCTTTCTTT.